Reported below is one T cell receptor beta chain. TCRdb's copy holds only in-frame clones and misses some; the assay was immunoSEQ multiplex PCR. The sample yields 140,000 to 150,000 clones, 89% seen once. This CDR3 has 13 residues. The source of the sample is a study of control samples from healthy donors and cancer patients. The rearrangement joins TRBV21-1 to TRBJ1-5; the table's D call of TRBD1 was not tested on the DNA. TRBV21-1 counts as a pseudogene. Specimen: blood. This TCR was recovered from a young man in good health. CDR3 residues: CASSNRGNQPQHF. CDR3 in DNA: TGTGCCAGCAGCAACAGGGGGAATCAGCCCCAGCATTTT.